The 32 T cell receptor beta chains below come from one sample, sequenced in a study of blood T cell repertoires in COVID-19. The data were produced by immunoSEQ multiplex PCR, yet TCRdb's version contains in-frame clones alone and is incomplete. The repertoire consists of some 200,000 clones, with about three quarters occurring once and the leading ten covering around 8.1%. Sequencing used peripheral blood. All receptors derive from a woman aged 45-60 years with active or convalescent COVID-19.

The chain combines TRBV24-1 with TRBJ1-1, with D possibly matching TRBD1 (5 bases). From germline, CDR1 is KGHDR and CDR2 SFDVKD. The V end was cut by 4 bases, the J end by 9 bases, with 11 bases between. The CDR3 has 12 residues. The CDR3 coding sequence is TGTGCCACCAGTGACAACCTGGGGCAAGCTTTCTTT. Residues: CATSDNLGQAFF.

The genes are TRBV3-1 (or the pseudogene TRBV3-2) and TRBJ2-2, with D possibly matching TRBD2 (5 bases). V was pared by 4 bases and J by 0 bases, with 12 bases between. The CDR3 contains 16 residues. Germline assignment: CDR1 LGHDT and CDR2 YNNKEL (reference sequence). In nucleotides, the CDR3 is TGTGCCAGCAGCCCTTTCGGAGGCCCGAACACCGGGGAGCTGTTTTTT. This encodes CASSPFGGPNTGELFF.

CDR3 in amino acids: CASSPGAGLSGNTIYF. The CDR3 DNA sequence: TGTGCCAGCAGCCCTGGGGCAGGGCTCTCTGGAAACACCATATATTTT. The rearrangement joins TRBV7-9 to TRBJ1-3, with D perhaps TRBD1 (5 bases). The CDR3 covers 16 residues. In germline, CDR1 is SEHNR, CDR2 FQNEAQ (reference sequence). V was shortened by 5 bases and J by 0 bases, with 14 bases between the two germline ends.

J is TRBJ1-1 and V is TRBV28; D is unclear. The CDR3 covers 13 residues. V lost 8 bases to trimming and J lost 11 bases, with 21 bases between them. Germline CDR1 is MDHEN and CDR2 is SYDVKM. The CDR3 nucleotides read TGTGCCAGCTCCTGGATCGGGGTGAGGGAGGCTTTCTTT. The encoded protein is CASSWIGVREAFF.

The V and J genes are TRBV5-1 and TRBJ2-2, with a weak D call TRBD1 (5 bases). Germline values: CDR1 SGHRS, CDR2 YFSETQ. The CDR3 runs to 15 residues. Trimming took 1 base from V and 2 from J, leaving 9 bases between them. The CDR3 nucleotides are TGCGCCAGCAGCTTGATCCAGGGAAACACCGGGGAGCTGTTTTTT. Encoded protein: CASSLIQGNTGELFF.

The V call is TRBV12-3 or TRBV12-4, the J call TRBJ2-7, with D tentatively TRBD1 (5 bases). The V end lost 3 bases, the J end lost 0 bases, and 6 bases lay between the germline ends. The CDR3 sequence is 13 residues long. This CDR3 is CASSFQGSYEQYF. In DNA, the CDR3 is TGTGCCAGCAGTTTTCAGGGCTCCTACGAGCAGTACTTC.

The chain employs TRBV19 and TRBJ2-1, with 15 bases lining up with TRBD2. V trimming: 4 bases; J trimming: 10 bases; junction bases outside the gene matches: 5. This CDR3 is built from 15 residues. Germline CDR1 is LNHDA and CDR2 is SQIVND (reference sequence). CDR3 amino acids: CASSTRTSGRVEQFF. CDR3 nucleotides: TGTGCCAGTAGTACCCGGACTAGCGGGAGGGTCGAGCAGTTCTTC.

The chain couples TRBV18 to TRBJ2-3, with D unresolved. The CDR3 has 16 residues. Germline V lookup: CDR1 KGHSH, CDR2 LQKENI. Between the trimmed V and J ends, which lost 2 bases and 0 bases, there was a span of 12 bases. The CDR3 reads CASSPELAGSTDTQYF. The CDR3 DNA follows: TGTGCCAGCTCACCAGAGCTGGCAGGAAGCACAGATACGCAGTATTTT.

The chain joins TRBV28 to TRBJ2-1; a weak D match, TRBD1 (5 bases). Looked up from germline, CDR1 is MDHEN and CDR2 is SYDVKM. The CDR3 is 15 residues long. V gave up 2 bases and J gave up 4 bases, with 12 bases separating them. The CDR3 coding sequence is TGTGCCAGCAGTTTAGGCAGGGCTACGTACAATGAGCAGTTCTTC. Residues: CASSLGRATYNEQFF.

The chain links TRBV4-2 to TRBJ2-1; 8 nucleotides match TRBD2. J was trimmed by 2 bases and V by 4 bases; bases with no gene match: 7. This CDR3 comprises 16 residues. Germline loops: CDR1 LGHNA, CDR2 YNFKEQ. CDR3 in DNA: TGTGCCAGCAGCCGAGCAAGCGGGAGTGCCTACAATGAGCAGTTCTTC. Translated: CASSRASGSAYNEQFF.

The chain employs TRBV19 and TRBJ1-2; tentative D call: TRBD1 (6 bases). There are 16 residues in the CDR3. Germline loops: CDR1 LNHDA, CDR2 SQIVND (reference sequence). The V and J ends lost 0 bases and 5 bases respectively, with 16 bases between them. The CDR3, as DNA: TGTGCCAGTAGTATAGACCGGACAGCGTTGCCGTATGGCTACACCTTC. Translation gives CASSIDRTALPYGYTF. Full variable domain (outside the CDR3, taken from reference TRBV19 and TRBJ1-2): DGGITQSPKYLFRKEGQNVTLSCEQNLNHDAMYWYRQDPGQGLRLIYYSQIVNDFQKGDIAEGYSVSREKKESFPLTVTSAQKNPTAFYLCASSIDRTALPYGYTFGSGTRLTVV.

J is TRBJ2-7 and V is TRBV28; 7 bases line up with TRBD2. After removal of 6 bases from V and 2 bases from J, the junction contained 10 bases not matched to a gene. CDR3 length equals 15 residues. Germline assignment: CDR1 MDHEN and CDR2 SYDVKM. In nucleotides, the CDR3 is TGTGCCAGCAGCTTGAGCGGGACGGGGGCCTACGAGCAGTACTTC. Protein product: CASSLSGTGAYEQYF.

The V and J genes are TRBV14 and TRBJ1-4; D ambiguous. From germline, CDR1 is SGHDN and CDR2 FVKESK. The CDR3 runs to 18 residues. V shed 2 bases and J shed 0 bases, with 16 bases lying between them. CDR3: CASSQWTVGRATNEKLFF. The CDR3 nucleotides are TGTGCCAGCAGCCAATGGACGGTAGGGAGGGCAACTAATGAAAAACTGTTTTTT.

The genes are TRBV29-1 and TRBJ1-1, with D possibly matching TRBD1 (5 bases). CDR3 length: 13 residues. With 6 bases removed from V and 1 base from J, the gap between germline ends came to 12 bases. Germline V gives CDR1 SQVTM, CDR2 ANQGSEA. The CDR3 bases are TGCAGCGTGTTGGGGGGTACGAACACTGAAGCTTTCTTT. This codes for CSVLGGTNTEAFF.

This clone was recorded at least ten times. Other nucleotide sequences in the sample specify the same CDR3. The chain recombines TRBV19 with TRBJ2-3; 13 bases line up with TRBD2. The V segment lost 5 bases and the J segment 1 base; nucleotides outside the gene matches: 3. There are 16 residues in the CDR3. CDR1 and CDR2 from the germline V gene are LNHDA and SQIVND (reference sequence). The CDR3 is CASSRTSGRGTDTQYF. In DNA, the CDR3 is TGTGCCAGTAGTCGGACTAGCGGGAGAGGCACAGATACGCAGTATTTT.

The genes are TRBV7-9 and TRBJ1-3; the D gene is possibly TRBD1 (6 bases). The V and J ends lost 4 bases and 0 bases respectively, with 13 bases between them. The CDR3 has 16 residues. Germline V gene data show CDR1 as SEHNR and CDR2 as FQNEAQ (reference sequence). The chain's CDR3 is CASSSWTALSGNTIYF. The DNA of the CDR3 is TGTGCCAGCAGCTCCTGGACAGCCCTCTCTGGAAACACCATATATTTT.

The chain combines TRBV3-1 (or the pseudogene TRBV3-2) with TRBJ2-3, with TRBD2 matching 7 bases. The junction had 4 bases not matched to a gene; V was cut back by 3 bases and J by 4 bases. The V gene's germline CDR1 is LGHDT and CDR2 YNNKEL (reference sequence). This CDR3 spans 14 amino acids. The CDR3 DNA follows: TGTGCCAGCAGCCAGGACGCGGGAGCAGATACGCAGTATTTT. Its protein is CASSQDAGADTQYF.

This rearrangement joins TRBV3-1 (or the pseudogene TRBV3-2) to TRBJ1-4; D gene uncertain. V dropped 1 base and J dropped 0 bases, with 15 bases sitting between them. This CDR3 spans 18 amino acids. Germline V gene data show CDR1 as LGHDT and CDR2 as YNNKEL (reference sequence). The CDR3 DNA is TGTGCCAGCAGCCAAGTCCCCGTACAGATCGCAACTAATGAAAAACTGTTTTTT. This sequence encodes CASSQVPVQIATNEKLFF.

The rearrangement uses TRBV23-1 and TRBJ1-2; 9 nucleotides line up with TRBD1. TRBV23-1 is an open reading frame whose function is uncertain. The CDR3 extends over 16 amino acids. With V trimmed by 0 bases and J by 4 bases, 6 bases remained unmatched. For the CDR3, the DNA is TGCGCCAGCAGTCAATCAATCCCGACAGGGGGCTATGGCTACACCTTC. This gives the protein CASSQSIPTGGYGYTF.

This clone appeared a few times. In DNA, the CDR3 is TGTGCCACTTTTCGGGGGGCGAATGAGCAGTTCTTC. Protein sequence: CATFRGANEQFF. The rearrangement uses TRBV27 and TRBJ2-1; TRBD2 is a possible D gene (7 bases). The CDR3 runs 12 residues. CDR1 MNHEY and CDR2 SMNVEV come from the germline V gene (reference sequence). V lost 10 bases, J lost 7 bases, and 14 bases lay in between.

The gene calls are TRBV6-5 and TRBJ2-2; D is perhaps TRBD1 (5 bases). This CDR3 comprises 14 residues. Germline assignment: CDR1 MNHEY and CDR2 SVGAGI. Trimming cost V 8 bases and J 1 base, with 11 bases left between them. The CDR3 sequence is CASGSGWNTGELFF. In DNA, the CDR3 is TGTGCCAGCGGGTCAGGGTGGAACACCGGGGAGCTGTTTTTT.

This clone was seen once. The chain links TRBV28 to TRBJ2-3, with 8 bases matching TRBD1. The CDR3 runs 15 residues. The ends lost 3 bases at V and 5 bases at J; junction bases unmatched: 7. CDR1 and CDR2 (germline): MDHEN, SYDVKM. The CDR3 DNA follows: TGTGCCAGCAGTTTGGGACAGGAAACGAGAGATACGCAGTATTTT. Translated: CASSLGQETRDTQYF.

The J gene is TRBJ2-2, the V gene TRBV5-1; TRBD2 is a possible D gene (5 bases). Germline V CDR1 and CDR2: SGHRS, YFSETQ. The CDR3 has 16 amino acids. Trimming cost V 1 base and J 2 bases, with 12 bases left between them. CDR3 in DNA: TGCGCCAGCAGCTTGCATGCAGCGGTTAACACCGGGGAGCTGTTTTTT. Protein sequence: CASSLHAAVNTGELFF.

V gene TRBV7-2 combines with J gene TRBJ2-3; 16 positions agree with TRBD2. Germline assignment: CDR1 SGHTA and CDR2 FQGNSA. This CDR3 spans 15 amino acids. The junction had 9 bases not matched to a gene; V was cut back by 5 bases and J by 13 bases. CDR3 region: CASSILGTSGGAEYF. CDR3 DNA sequence: TGTGCCAGCAGCATCCTGGGGACTAGCGGGGGGGCGGAGTATTTT.

The rearrangement joins TRBV5-3 to TRBJ1-6; 7 bases map to TRBD1. TRBV5-3 is recorded as an ORF, its role being uncertain. The CDR3 spans 16 residues. Germline trimming cut 6 bases from V and 0 bases from J; bases unmatched to any gene: 6. The CDR3 DNA reads TGTGCCAGAAAAGGGACAGCGAGCTCCTATAATTCACCCCTCCACTTT. This sequence encodes CARKGTASSYNSPLHF.

The rearrangement uses TRBV7-2 and TRBJ2-7; D possibly corresponds to TRBD1 (6 bases). Germline V CDR1 and CDR2: SGHTA, FQGNSA. Deletions cut 3 bases from V and 3 bases from J, with 9 bases between. The CDR3 contains 13 residues. Here the CDR3 reads CASSLGQFYEQYF. CDR3 sequence (DNA): TGTGCCAGCAGCTTGGGACAATTCTACGAGCAGTACTTC.

This sequence joins TRBV27 and TRBJ2-7; TRBD2 might be the D (5 bases). The CDR3 spans 14 residues. Germline V lookup: CDR1 MNHEY, CDR2 SMNVEV (reference sequence). Trimming cost V 3 bases and J 6 bases, with 15 bases left between them. CDR3 protein: CASSFRGVRSEQYF. The CDR3 DNA reads as TGTGCCAGCAGTTTCCGGGGTGTGAGGTCCGAGCAGTACTTC.

The V call is TRBV5-5, the J call TRBJ1-4, with TRBD1 identical over 10 bases. This CDR3 is 14 amino acids long. The V gene end was trimmed by 2 bases and the J gene end by 7 bases; junction bases not matched to a gene: 2. Per the germline V gene, CDR1 is SGHKS and CDR2 is YYEKEE (reference sequence). Written as DNA, the CDR3 is TGTGCCAGCAGCTTCGGGACAGGGGTTGAAAAACTGTTTTTT. Translated, it gives CASSFGTGVEKLFF.

The rearrangement links TRBV5-4 to TRBJ1-4; D ambiguous. CDR3 length: 14 residues. Trimming left V 4 bases short and J 8 bases short, with 15 bases between. Germline V gene data show CDR1 as SGHNT and CDR2 as YYREEE (reference sequence). The CDR3 region has the DNA TGTGCCAGCAGCCTTCATGGGGTAGCGGAAAAACTGTTTTTT. Translated, it gives CASSLHGVAEKLFF.

This clone was observed once. This rearrangement joins TRBV18 to TRBJ1-2; TRBD1 matches at 7 bases. CDR1 and CDR2 (germline): KGHSH, LQKENI. The CDR3 consists of 13 residues. V dropped 6 bases and J dropped 2; count of bases not matched to a gene: 3. The CDR3 DNA follows: TGTGCCAGCTCCCGGGACAGCAACTATGGCTACACCTTC. As protein: CASSRDSNYGYTF.

This clone was seen a single time. The chain employs TRBV29-1 and TRBJ2-1; possible D gene TRBD1, 5 bases. Germline V gene lookup returns CDR1 SQVTM and CDR2 ANQGSEA. The CDR3 is 11 amino acids. CDR3 bases: TGCACCGGCCGGCAGGGCAATGAGCAGTTCTTC. This gives the protein CTGRQGNEQFF.

V is TRBV25-1 and J is TRBJ1-2; 8 bases match TRBD1. The germline gives CDR1 MGHDK, CDR2 SYGVNS. V shed 4 bases and J 8 bases; nucleotides not matched to a gene: 15. This CDR3 region has 16 residues. The CDR3 spells CASSANIAQGAGGYTF. The CDR3 DNA reads as TGTGCCAGCAGTGCCAACATCGCTCAGGGGGCAGGAGGCTACACCTTC.